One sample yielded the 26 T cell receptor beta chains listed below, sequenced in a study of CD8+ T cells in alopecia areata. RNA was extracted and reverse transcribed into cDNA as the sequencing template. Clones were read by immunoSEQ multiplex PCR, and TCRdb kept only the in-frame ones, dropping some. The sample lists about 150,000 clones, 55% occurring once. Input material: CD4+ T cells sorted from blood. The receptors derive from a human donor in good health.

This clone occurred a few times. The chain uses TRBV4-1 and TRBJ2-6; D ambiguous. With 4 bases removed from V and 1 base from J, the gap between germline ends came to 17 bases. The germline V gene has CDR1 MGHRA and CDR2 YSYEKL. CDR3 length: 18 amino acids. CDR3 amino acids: CASSPPFSPTSGANVLTF. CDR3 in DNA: TGCGCCAGCAGCCCCCCTTTTTCCCCCACGTCTGGGGCCAACGTCCTGACTTTC.

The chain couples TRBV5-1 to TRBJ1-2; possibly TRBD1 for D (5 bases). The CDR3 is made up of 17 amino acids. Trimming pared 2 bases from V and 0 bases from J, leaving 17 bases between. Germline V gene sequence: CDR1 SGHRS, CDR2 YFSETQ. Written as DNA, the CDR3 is TGCGCCAGCAGCTTCCTCGGAGGGGCCACAGCTAACTATGGCTACACCTTC. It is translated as CASSFLGGATANYGYTF.

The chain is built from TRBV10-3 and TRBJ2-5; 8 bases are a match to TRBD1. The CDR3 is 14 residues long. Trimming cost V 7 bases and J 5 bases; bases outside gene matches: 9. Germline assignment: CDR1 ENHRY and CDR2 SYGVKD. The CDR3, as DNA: TGTGCCATCAACCCATCAGGGGGCTGGGAGACCCAGTACTTC. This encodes CAINPSGGWETQYF.

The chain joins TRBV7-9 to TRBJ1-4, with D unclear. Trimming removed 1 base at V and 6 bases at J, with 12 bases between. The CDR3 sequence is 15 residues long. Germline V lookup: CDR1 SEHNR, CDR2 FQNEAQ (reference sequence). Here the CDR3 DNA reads TGTGCCAGCAGCTTAGTCAAGGGAATGGATGAAAAACTGTTTTTT. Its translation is CASSLVKGMDEKLFF.

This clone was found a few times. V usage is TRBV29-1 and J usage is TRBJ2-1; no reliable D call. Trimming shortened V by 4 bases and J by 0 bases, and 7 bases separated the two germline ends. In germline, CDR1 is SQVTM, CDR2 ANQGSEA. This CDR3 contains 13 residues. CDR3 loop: CSVATTSYNEQFF. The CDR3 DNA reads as TGCAGCGTTGCAACTACCTCCTACAATGAGCAGTTCTTC.

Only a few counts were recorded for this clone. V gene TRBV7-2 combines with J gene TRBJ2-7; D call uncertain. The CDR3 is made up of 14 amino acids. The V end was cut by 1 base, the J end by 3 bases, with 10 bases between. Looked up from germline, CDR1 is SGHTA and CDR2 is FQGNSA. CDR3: CASSLDLFGYEQYF. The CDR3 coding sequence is TGTGCCAGCAGCTTAGATCTGTTCGGCTACGAGCAGTACTTC.

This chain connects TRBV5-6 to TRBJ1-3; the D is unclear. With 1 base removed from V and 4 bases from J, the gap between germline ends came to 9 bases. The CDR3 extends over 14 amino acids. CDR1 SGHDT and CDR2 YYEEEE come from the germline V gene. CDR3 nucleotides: TGTGCCAGCAGCTTGTTTGGTAACGGAAACACCATATATTTT. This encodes CASSLFGNGNTIYF.

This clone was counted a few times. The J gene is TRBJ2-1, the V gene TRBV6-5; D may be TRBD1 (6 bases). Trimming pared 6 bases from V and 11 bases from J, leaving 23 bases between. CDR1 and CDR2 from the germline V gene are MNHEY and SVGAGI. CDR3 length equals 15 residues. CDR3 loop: CASRKDSSLTRKQFF. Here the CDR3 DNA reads TGTGCCAGCAGAAAGGACAGCAGCCTCACTAGGAAGCAGTTCTTC.

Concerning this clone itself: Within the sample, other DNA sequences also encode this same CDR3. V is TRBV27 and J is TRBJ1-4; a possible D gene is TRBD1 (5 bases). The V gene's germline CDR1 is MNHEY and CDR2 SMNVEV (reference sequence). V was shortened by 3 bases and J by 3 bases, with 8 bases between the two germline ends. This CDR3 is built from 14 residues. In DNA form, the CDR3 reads TGTGCCAGCAGTTTGGCAGGGTCTAATGAAAAACTGTTTTTT. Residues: CASSLAGSNEKLFF.

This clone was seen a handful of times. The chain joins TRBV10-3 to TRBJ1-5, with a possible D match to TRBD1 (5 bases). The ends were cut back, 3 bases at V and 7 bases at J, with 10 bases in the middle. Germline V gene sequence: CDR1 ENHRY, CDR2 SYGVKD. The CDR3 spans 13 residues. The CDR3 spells CAISDREGQPQHF. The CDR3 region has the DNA TGTGCCATCAGTGACAGGGAGGGCCAGCCCCAGCATTTT.

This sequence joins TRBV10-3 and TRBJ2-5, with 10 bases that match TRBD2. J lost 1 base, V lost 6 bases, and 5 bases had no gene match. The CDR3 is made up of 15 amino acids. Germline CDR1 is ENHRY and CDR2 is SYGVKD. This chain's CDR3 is CAISSSGSSQETQYF. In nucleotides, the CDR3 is TGTGCCATCAGCTCTAGCGGGAGCAGCCAAGAGACCCAGTACTTC.

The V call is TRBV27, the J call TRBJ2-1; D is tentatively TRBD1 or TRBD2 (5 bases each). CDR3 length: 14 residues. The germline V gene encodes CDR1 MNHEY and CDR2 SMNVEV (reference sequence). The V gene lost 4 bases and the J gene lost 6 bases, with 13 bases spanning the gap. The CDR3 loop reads CASSSEGRVNEQFF. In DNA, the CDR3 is TGTGCCAGCAGTTCAGAGGGGCGGGTCAATGAGCAGTTCTTC.

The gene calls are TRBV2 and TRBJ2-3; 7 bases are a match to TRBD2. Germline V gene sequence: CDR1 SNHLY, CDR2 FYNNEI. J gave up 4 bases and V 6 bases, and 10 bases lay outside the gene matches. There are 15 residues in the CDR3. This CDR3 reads CASRGLGLVADTQYF. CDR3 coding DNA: TGTGCCAGCAGGGGCCTAGGACTAGTGGCAGATACGCAGTATTTT.

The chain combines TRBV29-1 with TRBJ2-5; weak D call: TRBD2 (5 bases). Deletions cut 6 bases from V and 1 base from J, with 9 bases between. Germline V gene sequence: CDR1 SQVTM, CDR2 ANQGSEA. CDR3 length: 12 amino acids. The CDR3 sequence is CSVRAGQETQYF. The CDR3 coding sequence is TGCAGCGTGCGGGCAGGCCAAGAGACCCAGTACTTC.

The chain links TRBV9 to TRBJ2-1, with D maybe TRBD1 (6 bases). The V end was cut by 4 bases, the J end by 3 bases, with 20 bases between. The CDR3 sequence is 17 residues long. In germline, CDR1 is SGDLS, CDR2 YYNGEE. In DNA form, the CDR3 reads TGTGCCAGCAGCCCTAATGACTGGTCAGGGGACTACAATGAGCAGTTCTTC. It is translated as CASSPNDWSGDYNEQFF.

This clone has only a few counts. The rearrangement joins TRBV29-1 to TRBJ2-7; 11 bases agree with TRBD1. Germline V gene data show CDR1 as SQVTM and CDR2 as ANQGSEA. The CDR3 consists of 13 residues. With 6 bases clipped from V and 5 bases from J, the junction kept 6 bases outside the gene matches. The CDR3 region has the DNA TGCAGCGTCACCGGGACAGGGGGTCACGAGCAGTACTTC. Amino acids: CSVTGTGGHEQYF.

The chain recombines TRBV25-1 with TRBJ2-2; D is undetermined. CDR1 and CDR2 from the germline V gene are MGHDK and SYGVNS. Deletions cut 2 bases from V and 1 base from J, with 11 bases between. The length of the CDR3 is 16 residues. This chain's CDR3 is CASSEGRGVNTGELFF. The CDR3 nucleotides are TGTGCCAGCAGTGAAGGTAGAGGAGTGAACACCGGGGAGCTGTTTTTT. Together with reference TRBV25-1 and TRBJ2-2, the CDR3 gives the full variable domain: EADIYQTPRYLVIGTGKKITLECSQTMGHDKMYWYQQDPGMELHLIHYSYGVNSTEKGDLSSESTVSRIRTEHFPLTLESARPSHTSQYLCASSEGRGVNTGELFFGEGSRLTVL.

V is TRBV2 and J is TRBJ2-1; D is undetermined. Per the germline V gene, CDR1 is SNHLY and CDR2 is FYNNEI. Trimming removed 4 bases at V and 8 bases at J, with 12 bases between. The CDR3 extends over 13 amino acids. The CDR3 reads CASSANWPDEQFF. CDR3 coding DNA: TGTGCCAGCAGTGCTAACTGGCCGGATGAGCAGTTCTTC.

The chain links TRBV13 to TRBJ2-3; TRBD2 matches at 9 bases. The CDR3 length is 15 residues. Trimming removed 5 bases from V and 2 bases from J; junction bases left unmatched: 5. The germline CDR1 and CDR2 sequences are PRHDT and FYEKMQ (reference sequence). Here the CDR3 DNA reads TGTGCCAGCAGCGTCGGACTAGCGTCCACAGATACGCAGTATTTT. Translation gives CASSVGLASTDTQYF.

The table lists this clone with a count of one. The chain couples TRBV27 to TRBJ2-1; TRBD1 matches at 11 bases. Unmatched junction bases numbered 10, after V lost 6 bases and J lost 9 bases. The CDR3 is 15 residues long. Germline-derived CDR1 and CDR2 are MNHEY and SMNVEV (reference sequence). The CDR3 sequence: CASRTYIGQGAEQFF. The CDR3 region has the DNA TGTGCCAGCAGAACCTATATCGGACAGGGGGCTGAGCAGTTCTTC.

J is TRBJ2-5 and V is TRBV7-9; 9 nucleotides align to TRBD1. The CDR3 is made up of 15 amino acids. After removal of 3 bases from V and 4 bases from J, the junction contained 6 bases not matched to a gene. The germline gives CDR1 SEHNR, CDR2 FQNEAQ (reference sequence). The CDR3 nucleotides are TGTGCCAGCAGCTTTGGACAGGGGAGTCCAGAGACCCAGTACTTC. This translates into CASSFGQGSPETQYF.

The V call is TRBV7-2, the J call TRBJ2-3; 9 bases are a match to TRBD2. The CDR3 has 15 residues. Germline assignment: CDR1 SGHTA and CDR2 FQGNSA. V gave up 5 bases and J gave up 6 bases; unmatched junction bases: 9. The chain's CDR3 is CASSPSGARVDTQYF. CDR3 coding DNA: TGTGCCAGCAGCCCTAGCGGGGCCCGCGTTGATACGCAGTATTTT.

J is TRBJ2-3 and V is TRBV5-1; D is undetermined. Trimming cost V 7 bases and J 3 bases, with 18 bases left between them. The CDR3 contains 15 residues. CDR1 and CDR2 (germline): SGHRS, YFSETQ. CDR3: CASGWGSLITDTQYF. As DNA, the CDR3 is TGCGCCAGCGGTTGGGGTAGCCTGATTACAGATACGCAGTATTTT.

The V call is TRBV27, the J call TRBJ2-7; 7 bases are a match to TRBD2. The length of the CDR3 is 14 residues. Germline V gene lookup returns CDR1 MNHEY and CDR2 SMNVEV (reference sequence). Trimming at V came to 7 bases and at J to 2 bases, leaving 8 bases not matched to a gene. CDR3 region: CASTSPGLPYEQYF. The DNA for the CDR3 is TGTGCCAGCACTTCTCCGGGACTACCCTACGAGCAGTACTTC.

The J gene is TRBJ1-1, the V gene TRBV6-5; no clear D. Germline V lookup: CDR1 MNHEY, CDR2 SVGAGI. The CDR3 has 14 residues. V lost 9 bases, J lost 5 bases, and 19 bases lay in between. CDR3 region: CASSSPGQWTEAFF. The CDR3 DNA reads TGTGCCAGTTCGTCCCCGGGCCAATGGACTGAAGCTTTCTTT.

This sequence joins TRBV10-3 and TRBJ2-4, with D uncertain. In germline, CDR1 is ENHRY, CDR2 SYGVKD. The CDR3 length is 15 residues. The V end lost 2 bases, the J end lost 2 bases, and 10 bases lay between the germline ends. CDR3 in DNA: TGTGCCATCAGTGAGCCCCTGGTGTCCAAAAACATTCAGTACTTC. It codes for CAISEPLVSKNIQYF.